A selection of T cell receptor beta chains follows, all from one sample in a study of blood T cell repertoires in COVID-19. Libraries were prepared by immunoSEQ multiplex PCR; TCRdb keeps only in-frame clonotypes and omits some of them. The sample consists of 130,000 or so clones, over 65% of them appearing once. The sample consisted of peripheral blood. Every receptor here comes from a middle-aged man with acute or convalescent COVID-19. Both conserved end residues are part of each CDR3. A D gene is named only where the DNA matches it firmly. Clone size is not always given. Where it is, it says once, few, many or a class for expanded clones.

v_call	clone_size	d_call	j_call	cdr3_nt	cdr3_aa
TRBV13	-	TRBD2	TRBJ2-1	TGTGCCAGCAGCTTAACGGTTCCGACACTCACGACTAGCGGGGGCCCCACTTTTTACAATGAGCAGTTCTTC	CASSLTVPTLTTSGGPTFYNEQFF
TRBV2	-	-	TRBJ1-1	TGTGCCAGCAGTGCAGGGGCGAACACTGAAGCTTTCTTT	CASSAGANTEAFF
TRBV9	-	-	TRBJ1-1	TGTGCCAGCAGCCCTCAGTCAGGGGATGCTTTCTTT	CASSPQSGDAFF
TRBV5-4	-	TRBD1	TRBJ1-6	TGTGCCAGCAGTTTACATGGACAGGATAATTCACCCCTCCACTTT	CASSLHGQDNSPLHF
TRBV19	-	TRBD2	TRBJ2-3	TGTGCCAGTAGTATTCGACTAGCGGGGGCCCTCACAGATACGCAGTATTTT	CASSIRLAGALTDTQYF
TRBV27	-	TRBD1	TRBJ2-1	TGTGCCAGCAGATCCCTCACCGGGACAGGAATATACAATGAGCAGTTCTTC	CASRSLTGTGIYNEQFF
TRBV30	-	TRBD1	TRBJ1-1	TGTGCCTGGAGACGACAGGGTGGGAGCACTGAAGCTTTCTTT	CAWRRQGGSTEAFF
TRBV9	-	TRBD1	TRBJ2-2	TGTGCCAGCAGCGTATGGACAGGAGGTAACACCGGGGAGCTGTTTTTT	CASSVWTGGNTGELFF
TRBV3-1/TRBV3-2	-	-	TRBJ2-3	TGTGCCAGCAGGTCTAGCAACCAAGGTCAGTATTTT	CASRSSNQGQYF
TRBV29-1	-	-	TRBJ2-5	TGCAGCGTTATCGGCAGGGCCTCGGAGACCCAGTACTTC	CSVIGRASETQYF
TRBV5-1	-	TRBD1	TRBJ1-6	TGCGCCAGCAGTACCGGGACAGGGGGCTATAATTCACCCCTCCACTTT	CASSTGTGGYNSPLHF
TRBV7-9	-	TRBD1	TRBJ2-1	TGTGCCAGCAGCCCACGGGACAGCCCCTACAATGAGCAGTTCTTC	CASSPRDSPYNEQFF
TRBV3-1/TRBV3-2	once	-	TRBJ2-1	TGTGCCAGCAGCCAAGACCCAGGGTACAATGAGCAGTTCTTC	CASSQDPGYNEQFF
TRBV24-1	-	TRBD2	TRBJ2-3	TGTGCCACCAGTGATCCCTTCGGACTAGCGGGGTCCCCTAGCACAGATACGCAGTATTTT	CATSDPFGLAGSPSTDTQYF
TRBV27	-	TRBD2	TRBJ2-1	TGTGCCAGCAGTTTAATAGCTAGCGGGGGAGGGAATGAGCAGTTCTTC	CASSLIASGGGNEQFF
TRBV9	once	-	TRBJ2-7	TGTGCCAGCAGCCTCCCGAGGGAGGCCCTTGGCTACGAGCAGTACTTC	CASSLPREALGYEQYF
TRBV2	-	TRBD1	TRBJ1-6	TGTGCCAGCAGTTGGACAGGGCAAGATTCACCCCTCCACTTT	CASSWTGQDSPLHF
TRBV28	-	TRBD2	TRBJ2-3	TGTGCCAGCAGCCCGGGGGGTACTGCAGATACGCAGTATTTT	CASSPGGTADTQYF
TRBV6-5	-	TRBD1	TRBJ1-1	TGTGCCAGTAACAGGGGCGGCACTGAAGCTTTCTTT	CASNRGGTEAFF
TRBV5-6	many	TRBD1	TRBJ2-2	TGTGCCAGCAGCTTGGGAGGAGCAGGGGGCGGCGGGGAGCTGTTTTTT	CASSLGGAGGGGELFF
TRBV28	-	-	TRBJ2-1	TGTGCCAGCAGTCCTCCACCAGGACAGAGCCCGCAGTTCTTC	CASSPPPGQSPQFF
TRBV11-2	-	-	TRBJ2-5	TGTGCCAGCAGCTTAGATCCGGGGTTCCAAGAGACCCAGTACTTC	CASSLDPGFQETQYF
TRBV2	-	-	TRBJ2-7	TGTGCCAGCAGTGGAGGGTCCTACGAGCAGTACTTC	CASSGGSYEQYF
TRBV6-1	few	TRBD2	TRBJ2-5	TGTGCCAGCAGTGAAGCGGCGGGGGGCCAAGAGACCCAGTACTTC	CASSEAAGGQETQYF
TRBV7-8	-	-	TRBJ2-5	TGTGCCAGCAGCTTAGCCTTTAGTCCAGAGACCCAGTACTTC	CASSLAFSPETQYF
TRBV3-1/TRBV3-2	-	TRBD1	TRBJ2-5	TGTGCCAGCAGCCAAGCCCGGGGACAGGGTTCCTTCGAGACCCAGTACTTC	CASSQARGQGSFETQYF
TRBV4-1	-	TRBD2	TRBJ2-7	TGCGCCAGCAGCAACGGGGGGAACTACGAGCAGTACTTC	CASSNGGNYEQYF
TRBV5-1	-	TRBD1	TRBJ1-3	TGCGCCAGCAGCATGGGACAGGGAGGAAACACCATATATTTT	CASSMGQGGNTIYF
TRBV11-2	once	TRBD1	TRBJ1-2	TGTGCCAGCAGCTTGTTCCGAGACAGGGCAATTGATCTCGGCTACACCTTC	CASSLFRDRAIDLGYTF